The clone carrying this TCR beta chain showed up just a few times. Its target is not known. Trimming left V 5 bases short and J 6 bases short, with 22 bases between. Per the germline V gene, CDR1 is DFQATT and CDR2 is SNEGSKA (reference sequence). The CDR3 is made up of 15 amino acids. Primed by a sample-barcoded 5' primer and a J-beta primer mix, a second PCR proceeded for roughly 6 to 12 cycles. TCRdb used MiXCR to reprocess the 5' RACE reads, holding one entry per CDR3 protein. The table records hundreds of thousands of distinct CDR3 sequences, about 42% of them present only once. Each sample yielded at least 5.5 micrograms of PBMC total RNA. This sample was taken from a study of blood T cells in healthy people across ages. Study observations and caveats: Fewer expanded clones and more diversity marked long-lived versus aged donors.

Sequencing was performed on blood. The rearrangement uses TRBV20-1 and TRBJ1-2; D unclear. This receptor was taken from a man older than 75 in good health. The CDR3 DNA reads TGCAGTGCTGAGAGCCCCGGGCCCACCAACCATGGCTACACCTTC. This gives the protein CSAESPGPTNHGYTF.